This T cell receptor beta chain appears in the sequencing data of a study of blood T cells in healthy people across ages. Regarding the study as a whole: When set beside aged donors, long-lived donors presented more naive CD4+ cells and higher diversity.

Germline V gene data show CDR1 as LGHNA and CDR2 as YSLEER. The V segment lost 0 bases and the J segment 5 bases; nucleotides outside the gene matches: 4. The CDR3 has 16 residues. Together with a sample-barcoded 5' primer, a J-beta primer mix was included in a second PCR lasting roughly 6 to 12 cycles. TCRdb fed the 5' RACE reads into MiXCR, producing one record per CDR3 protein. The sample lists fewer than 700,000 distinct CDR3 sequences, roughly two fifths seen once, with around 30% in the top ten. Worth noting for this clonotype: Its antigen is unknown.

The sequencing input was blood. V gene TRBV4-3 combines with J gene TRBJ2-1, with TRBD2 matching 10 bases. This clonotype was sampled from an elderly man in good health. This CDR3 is CASSQDTSGVDNEQFF. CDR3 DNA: TGCGCCAGCAGCCAAGATACTAGCGGGGTAGACAATGAGCAGTTCTTC.